The rows below give T cell receptor beta chains drawn from one sample of a study of cytomegalovirus exposure and HLA in healthy donors. Here immunoSEQ multiplex PCR was the method, and the copy in TCRdb shows in-frame clones only, minus some. Counted here are 85,000 to 100,000 clones, about 76% occurring once; the ten biggest clones make up about 5%. Sequencing was done on a sample of PBMCs. These receptors were taken from a woman in her forties in good health and CMV-seronegative. Both conserved end residues are part of each CDR3. A D gene is named only where the DNA matches it firmly. Size is omitted from some rows. Given values are once, few, many or a class for expanded clones.

abundance	v_gene	d_gene	j_gene	CDR3aa	CDR3nt
-	TRBV29-1	-	TRBJ2-1	CSVENPRGNEQFF	TGCAGCGTAGAGAACCCCCGAGGCAATGAGCAGTTCTTC
-	TRBV10-3	-	TRBJ1-1	CATLTDSSTEAFF	TGTGCCACGCTCACCGACAGCAGCACTGAAGCTTTCTTT
-	TRBV2	-	TRBJ2-5	CASSEGLFGTQYF	TGTGCCAGCAGTGAAGGCCTTTTCGGGACCCAGTACTTC
-	TRBV4-1	-	TRBJ2-1	CASSQEWRGLYNEQFF	TGCGCCAGCAGCCAAGAGTGGCGGGGGCTATACAATGAGCAGTTCTTC
-	TRBV15	-	TRBJ1-1	CATSRDRARGTEAFF	TGTGCCACCAGCAGAGATCGGGCGCGGGGCACTGAAGCTTTCTTT
-	TRBV6-6	-	TRBJ2-3	CASSYSGVNTDTQYF	TGTGCCAGCAGTTACTCAGGGGTAAACACAGATACGCAGTATTTT
-	TRBV30	-	TRBJ1-1	CAWIPSKTPLNTEAFF	TGTGCCTGGATACCAAGCAAAACCCCTTTGAACACTGAAGCTTTCTTT
once	TRBV2	-	TRBJ2-2	CASSEASRELFF	TGTGCCAGCAGTGAAGCCTCTCGGGAGCTGTTTTTT
-	TRBV5-4	-	TRBJ1-1	CASSLGREGGRDSTGAFF	TGTGCCAGCAGCTTGGGTAGGGAGGGGGGGCGCGACTCCACCGGAGCTTTCTTT
-	TRBV30	TRBD1	TRBJ1-6	CAWTGTGSAPLHF	TGTGCCTGGACCGGGACAGGGAGCGCACCCCTCCACTTT
once	TRBV30	-	TRBJ1-3	CAWSTGSFSGNTIYF	TGTGCCTGGAGCACAGGGTCATTCTCTGGAAACACCATATATTTT
-	TRBV18	-	TRBJ1-6	CASSAGMDNSPLHF	TGTGCCAGCTCCGCAGGGATGGATAATTCACCCCTCCACTTT
few	TRBV5-4	-	TRBJ2-7	CASSLSPAYEQYF	TGTGCCAGCAGCTTGAGCCCGGCCTACGAGCAGTACTTC
-	TRBV7-2	TRBD2	TRBJ2-1	CASSTSGGGNEQFF	TGTGCCAGCAGCACTAGCGGGGGGGGCAATGAGCAGTTCTTC
few	TRBV2	-	TRBJ2-2	CASSESSWELFF	TGTGCCAGCAGTGAATCTAGCTGGGAGCTGTTTTTT
few	TRBV2	TRBD1	TRBJ1-1	CANYGTGGFGYTEAFF	TGTGCCAACTACGGGACAGGGGGCTTCGGCTACACTGAAGCTTTCTTT
large	TRBV19	-	TRBJ2-1	CASSMGGSSYNEQFF	TGTGCCAGTAGTATGGGGGGAAGCTCCTACAATGAGCAGTTCTTC
-	TRBV19	-	TRBJ2-2	CASSVVGLTGELFF	TGTGCCAGTAGTGTAGTGGGGCTCACCGGGGAGCTGTTTTTT
-	TRBV6-1	-	TRBJ1-3	CASRGAGVGNTIYF	TGTGCCAGCAGGGGGGCCGGGGTCGGAAACACCATATATTTT
once	TRBV2	TRBD2	TRBJ2-7	CASSTGTSSHEQYF	TGTGCCAGCAGTACGGGGACTAGTTCCCACGAGCAGTACTTC
-	TRBV6-5	-	TRBJ2-7	CASSPNSLEQYF	TGTGCCAGCAGCCCAAACTCCCTCGAGCAGTACTTC
-	TRBV25-1	TRBD1	TRBJ2-3	CASRPTGASTDTQYF	TGTGCCAGCAGGCCTACAGGGGCCAGCACAGATACGCAGTATTTT